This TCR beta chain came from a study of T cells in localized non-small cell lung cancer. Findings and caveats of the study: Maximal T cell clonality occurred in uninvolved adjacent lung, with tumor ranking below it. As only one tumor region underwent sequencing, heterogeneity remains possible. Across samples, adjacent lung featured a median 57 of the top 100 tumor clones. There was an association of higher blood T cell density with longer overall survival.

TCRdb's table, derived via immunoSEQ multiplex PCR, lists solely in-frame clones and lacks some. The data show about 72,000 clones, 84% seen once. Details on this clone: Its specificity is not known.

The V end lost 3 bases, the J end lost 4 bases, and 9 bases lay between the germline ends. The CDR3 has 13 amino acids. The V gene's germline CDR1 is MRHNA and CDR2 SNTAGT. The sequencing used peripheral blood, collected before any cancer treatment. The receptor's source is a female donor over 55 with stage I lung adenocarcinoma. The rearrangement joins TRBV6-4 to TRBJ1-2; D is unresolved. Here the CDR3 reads CASSEGYGYGYTF. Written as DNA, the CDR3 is TGTGCCAGCAGTGAAGGATATGGCTATGGCTACACCTTC.